What follows describes a single T cell receptor beta chain. This entry belongs to a study of blood T cell repertoires in COVID-19. About the research overall: Sites in the United States, Italy and Spain provided acute and convalescent COVID-19 samples. PBMCs, B-cell-depleted T cells, or T cells provided the cDNA or gDNA that made up the material.

Trimming cost V 2 bases and J 2 bases, with 8 bases left between them. Looked up from germline, CDR1 is GTSNPN and CDR2 is SVGIG (reference sequence). This CDR3 is 13 amino acids long. Sequencing was performed with immunoSEQ multiplex PCR; in TCRdb, only in-frame clones are kept and a portion is missing. Of approximately 120,000 clones listed, 75% to 90% are singletons. The chain is built from TRBV30 and TRBJ2-3; D gene ambiguous. The sequencing input was peripheral blood. This sequence was found in a woman aged 50 to 65 who had recovered from COVID-19. Here the CDR3 reads CAWSLVITDTQYF. In nucleotides, the CDR3 is TGTGCCTGGAGTTTAGTGATCACAGATACGCAGTATTTT.